This T cell receptor beta chain was sequenced in a study of patients and donors after allogeneic stem cell transplantation. The CDR3 is 14 residues long. Trimming shortened V by 1 base and J by 2 bases, and 8 bases separated the two germline ends. Per germline, CDR1 DFQATT and CDR2 SNEGSKA (reference sequence). In TCRdb, the RT-PCR reads were re-called with MiXCR into one record per CDR3 protein. The top ten hold approximately 5.9% of the sample, which has about a million distinct CDR3 sequences, roughly 18% seen once. This receptor was taken from a human donor who was either an allogeneic HSCT recipient or a stem cell or donor lymphocyte infusion donor (not recorded which). It is not recorded whose cells these are; they may come from a transplant donor. Sequenced sample: blood, either unsorted or a sorted T cell fraction (not recorded which). The chain links TRBV20-1 to TRBJ2-2; D gene uncertain. The CDR3 sequence: CSARAPFNTGELFF. CDR3 sequence (DNA): TGCAGTGCTAGAGCCCCTTTTAACACCGGGGAGCTGTTTTTT.